What follows is one T cell receptor beta chain and its context. No antigen is known for it. These data belong to a study of chemoradiotherapy in HPV16-positive cancers. Background on the study: Functional T-cell assays on two HPV16-positive patients' cells defined candidate HPV-specific clones and common TCR motifs.

TCRdb's table, derived via immunoSEQ multiplex PCR, lists solely in-frame clones and lacks some. The sample shows about 4,400 clones, roughly 83% of them seen only once. Study-wide results and limits: For HPV16-positive patients, expanding HPV-responsive T cells associated with longer recurrence-free survival. Functional assays defining HPV-specific T cells used only a couple of HPV16-positive patients. Non-HPV-specific T cells did not expand in tumors during treatment, whereas candidate HPV-specific clones and E7-related motifs did.

The CDR3 length is 14 residues. Germline CDR1 and CDR2: MDHEN and SYDVKM. The V end was cut by 2 bases, the J end by 4 bases, with 12 bases between. Here the sequenced sample was tumor tissue, taken from a patient who underwent chemoradiotherapy. The chain has TRBV28 and TRBJ2-7; TRBD2 might be the D (7 bases). The sequence came from a human donor with HPV-associated anogenital cancer. The CDR3 sequence is CASSLRGGGYEQYF. CDR3 in DNA: TGTGCCAGCAGTTTACGGGGAGGGGGATACGAGCAGTACTTC.